The 8 T cell receptor beta chains below come from one sample, sequenced in a study of T-cell reconstitution after alpha-beta-depleted transplantation in children. Construction of the TCRbeta library involved unique molecular identifiers. TCRdb fed the PCR reads into MiXCR, producing one record per CDR3 protein. This repertoire shows roughly 670,000 distinct CDR3 sequences, about an eighth found once; its top ten account for around 0.76%. Source: PBMCs, taken before TCRalphabeta/CD19-depleted stem cell transplant. The receptors were gathered from a girl aged 2 to 10 with congenital amegakaryocytic thrombocytopenia, due to receive a stem cell transplant.

This clonotype was recorded a few times. The chain is built from TRBV19 and TRBJ2-2, with 9 bases matching TRBD2. J lost 0 bases, V lost 9 bases, and 5 bases had no gene match. CDR3 length: 15 residues. Germline CDR1 LNHDA, CDR2 SQIVND (reference sequence). In DNA form, the CDR3 reads TGTGCCAGCACCACTAGCGGGCCGAACACCGGGGAGCTGTTTTTT. Its translation: CASTTSGPNTGELFF. Full variable domain (rest looked up from reference TRBV19 and TRBJ2-2): DGGITQSPKYLFRKEGQNVTLSCEQNLNHDAMYWYRQDPGQGLRLIYYSQIVNDFQKGDIAEGYSVSREKKESFPLTVTSAQKNPTAFYLCASTTSGPNTGELFFGEGSRLTVL.

The CDR3 is CASSDRGRRQPQHF. In DNA form, the CDR3 reads TGTGCCAGCAGTGACAGGGGGCGACGGCAGCCCCAGCATTTT. The chain recombines TRBV2 with TRBJ1-5; 8 bases agree with TRBD1. Unmatched junction bases numbered 5, after V lost 3 bases and J lost 7 bases. Germline CDR1 reads SNHLY; CDR2 reads FYNNEI. The CDR3 has 14 residues.

This clonotype was picked up a small number of times. This sequence joins TRBV7-2 and TRBJ1-2; D uncertain. This CDR3 is 14 amino acids long. V lost 0 bases and J 3 bases, leaving 8 bases between the germline ends. The germline V gene has CDR1 SGHTA and CDR2 FQGNSA. The CDR3 reads CASSLASGDYGYTF. DNA for the CDR3: TGTGCCAGCAGCTTAGCGTCGGGCGACTATGGCTACACCTTC.

This clonotype has just a few counts. This chain connects TRBV4-1 to TRBJ2-3, with D perhaps matching TRBD2 (5 bases). Germline CDR1 is MGHRA and CDR2 is YSYEKL. Deletions cut 1 base from V and 2 bases from J, with 13 bases between. This CDR3 is built from 16 residues. This chain's CDR3 is CASSQAWRVATDTQYF. CDR3 nucleotide sequence: TGCGCCAGCAGCCAAGCGTGGCGGGTAGCCACAGATACGCAGTATTTT.

This clonotype was seen more than once but under ten times. This rearrangement joins TRBV12-3 or TRBV12-4 to TRBJ2-7; D gene ambiguous. V lost 1 base, J lost 2 bases, and 12 bases lay in between. The CDR3 loop spans 15 amino acids. The CDR3 DNA follows: TGTGCCAGCAGTTTAGGAGTAATGGCAACCTACGAGCAGTACTTC. Encoded protein: CASSLGVMATYEQYF.

As regards this clonotype: A much larger clonotype is one base distant, so this may be a read error. V gene TRBV20-1 combines with J gene TRBJ2-5; 9 nucleotides line up with TRBD2. The CDR3 is 14 residues long. Per germline, CDR1 DFQATT and CDR2 SNEGSKA (reference sequence). The CDR3 is CSGKREVGLETQSF. CDR3 sequence (DNA): TGCAGCGGGAAGCGGGAGGTTGGTTTGGAGACCCAGTCCTTC.

There are many counts of this clonotype. This chain connects TRBV29-1 to TRBJ2-7, with unresolved D. This CDR3 region has 14 residues. V lost 7 bases and J 0 bases, leaving 16 bases between the germline ends. CDR1 and CDR2 from the germline V gene are SQVTM and ANQGSEA. CDR3 nucleotides: TGCAGCGCTTCCAATTTGGACGGCTCCTACGAGCAGTACTTC. Protein product: CSASNLDGSYEQYF.

Ten or more counts support this clonotype. The CDR3: CASSSRQSVGREKLFF. DNA of the CDR3: TGCGCCAGCAGCTCGCGTCAGTCCGTCGGGAGGGAAAAACTGTTTTTT. The chain is built from TRBV5-1 and TRBJ1-4; D not certain. This CDR3 region has 16 residues. V was pared by 3 bases and J by 8 bases, with 20 bases between. The V gene's germline CDR1 is SGHRS and CDR2 YFSETQ.